Below are 17 T cell receptor beta chains sequenced from a single sample in a study of blood T cell repertoires in COVID-19. TCRdb's copy holds only in-frame clones and misses some; the assay was immunoSEQ multiplex PCR. The sample yields about 74,000 clones, about nine tenths seen once. Sequenced: peripheral blood. The origin of the receptors is a human donor in a cohort sampled during active COVID-19.

The chain couples TRBV7-9 to TRBJ2-7; maybe TRBD2 (6 bases). V was pared by 1 base and J by 5 bases, with 12 bases between. This CDR3 contains 14 residues. From germline, CDR1 is SEHNR and CDR2 FQNEAQ (reference sequence). The CDR3 protein is CASSLVGLPHEQYF. The CDR3, as DNA: TGTGCCAGCAGCTTAGTGGGACTCCCCCACGAGCAGTACTTC.

Points on this clone: Other DNA sequences from this sample encode an identical CDR3 as well. The gene calls are TRBV5-1 and TRBJ2-3; 8 bases agree with TRBD2. V dropped 1 base and J dropped 0; count of bases not matched to a gene: 1. The CDR3 runs to 15 residues. Germline CDR1 reads SGHRS; CDR2 reads YFSETQ. CDR3 in DNA: TGCGCCAGCAGCTTGACTAGCGGTAGCACAGATACGCAGTATTTT. Its translation: CASSLTSGSTDTQYF.

CDR3 DNA: TGTGCCAGCAGTTACCTTAATGAAAAACTGTTTTTT. This codes for CASSYLNEKLFF. The rearrangement links TRBV6-2 or TRBV6-3 to TRBJ1-4; D unresolved. Deletions cut 2 bases from V and 4 bases from J, with 2 bases between. Germline V gives CDR1 MNHEY, CDR2 SVGEGT. The CDR3 spans 12 residues.

The chain links TRBV7-2 to TRBJ2-2; D unclear. The length of the CDR3 is 13 residues. Germline assignment: CDR1 SGHTA and CDR2 FQGNSA. The germline V and J ends were trimmed by 5 bases and 1 base, with 5 bases remaining between them. DNA of the CDR3: TGTGCCAGCAGCCCCAAGAACACCGGGGAGCTGTTTTTT. Its protein is CASSPKNTGELFF.

This chain uses TRBV7-2 with TRBJ2-2; tentative D call: TRBD2 (6 bases). The germline V gene encodes CDR1 SGHTA and CDR2 FQGNSA. This CDR3 is built from 15 residues. V lost 4 bases and J 0 bases, leaving 9 bases between the germline ends. CDR3: CASSWAGSNTGELFF. CDR3 DNA sequence: TGTGCCAGCAGCTGGGCGGGATCGAACACCGGGGAGCTGTTTTTT.

The rearrangement links TRBV5-1 to TRBJ2-1; 7 bases align to TRBD2. The germline CDR1 and CDR2 sequences are SGHRS and YFSETQ. Trimming removed 4 bases from V and 4 bases from J; junction bases left unmatched: 11. CDR3 length: 16 residues. Here the CDR3 reads CASSQRRDYLYNEQFF. The CDR3, as DNA: TGCGCCAGCAGCCAACGTCGGGACTACTTGTACAATGAGCAGTTCTTC.

This chain links TRBV2 with TRBJ2-7, with 12 bases aligning to TRBD2. The germline gives CDR1 SNHLY, CDR2 FYNNEI. This CDR3 contains 15 residues. V was clipped by 8 bases and J by 0 bases; unmatched bases: 5. CDR3 in DNA: TGTGCCAGCGGTCGACTAGCGGGAGTCTCCTACGAGCAGTACTTC. Translated, it gives CASGRLAGVSYEQYF.

The chain uses TRBV10-3 and TRBJ2-7; the match to TRBD2 covers 7 bases. Germline CDR1 and CDR2: ENHRY and SYGVKD. This CDR3 region has 14 residues. V lost 3 bases to trimming and J lost 13 bases; unmatched junction nucleotides: 15. The CDR3 spells CAISEFSGLESSYF. CDR3 sequence (DNA): TGTGCCATCAGTGAATTTTCCGGACTAGAGAGTTCCTACTTC.

The chain links TRBV7-2 to TRBJ1-1, with TRBD1 matching over 7 bases. Losses at the gene ends were 3 bases for V and 1 base for J; bases not matched to a gene: 8. This CDR3 contains 16 residues. The V gene's germline CDR1 is SGHTA and CDR2 FQGNSA. The CDR3 spells CASSFESGTANTEAFF. Here the CDR3 DNA reads TGTGCCAGCAGCTTTGAATCCGGGACAGCGAACACTGAAGCTTTCTTT.

Comments on this clone: Distinct nucleotide sequences in the sample also encode this CDR3. The chain links TRBV10-3 to TRBJ1-1; 7 nucleotides align to TRBD1. V gave up 6 bases and J gave up 4 bases; unmatched junction bases: 5. The CDR3 consists of 13 residues. Germline values: CDR1 ENHRY, CDR2 SYGVKD. CDR3 amino acids: CAISPTGITEAFF. The CDR3 DNA reads as TGTGCCATCAGCCCGACAGGGATCACTGAAGCTTTCTTT.

V is TRBV3-1 (or the pseudogene TRBV3-2) and J is TRBJ2-7; D is possibly TRBD1 (6 bases). V was clipped by 3 bases and J by 2 bases, with 8 bases between them. The CDR3 sequence is 13 residues long. Germline values: CDR1 LGHDT, CDR2 YNNKEL (reference sequence). Written as DNA, the CDR3 is TGTGCCAGCAGCCACCAGGGGCCCTACGAGCAGTACTTC. Protein product: CASSHQGPYEQYF.

This sequence joins TRBV9 and TRBJ2-3; maybe TRBD2 (6 bases). The CDR3 extends over 13 amino acids. Deletions cut 0 bases from V and 10 bases from J, with 12 bases between. CDR1 is SGDLS and CDR2 is YYNGEE in the germline V gene. The CDR3 region has the DNA TGTGCCAGCAGCGTAGGGGGAACTAGCTCGCAGTATTTT. Translation gives CASSVGGTSSQYF.

There are a few counts of this clone. The chain joins TRBV10-3 to TRBJ2-2, with 8 bases that match TRBD2. The CDR3 has 17 residues. Germline CDR1 is ENHRY and CDR2 is SYGVKD. The trim removed 3 bases at V and 3 bases at J, leaving 9 bases unmatched. The CDR3 protein is CAISETSGSWYTGELFF. CDR3 DNA: TGTGCCATCAGTGAAACCAGCGGGAGTTGGTACACCGGGGAGCTGTTTTTT.

V is TRBV24-1 and J is TRBJ2-2, with D maybe TRBD2 (5 bases). Trimming left V 7 bases short and J 1 base short, with 12 bases between. This CDR3 spans 15 amino acids. Germline assignment: CDR1 KGHDR and CDR2 SFDVKD. CDR3 region: CATRASGLNTGELFF. The CDR3 DNA is TGTGCCACCAGGGCTTCGGGATTGAACACCGGGGAGCTGTTTTTT.

V is TRBV6-4 and J is TRBJ2-1; TRBD2 aligns across 7 bases. V shed 6 bases, J shed 3 bases, and the junction held 11 bases outside the gene matches. CDR1 is MRHNA and CDR2 is SNTAGT in the germline V gene. This CDR3 is 16 amino acids long. Here the CDR3 DNA reads TGTGCCAGCAGCAAAGCCGGAGGGAGGGACTACAATGAGCAGTTCTTC. It is translated as CASSKAGGRDYNEQFF.

The rearrangement uses TRBV27 and TRBJ2-1, with TRBD1 matching over 7 bases. Trimming cost V 3 bases and J 10 bases; bases outside gene matches: 9. Germline loops: CDR1 MNHEY, CDR2 SMNVEV (reference sequence). This CDR3 is built from 14 residues. For the CDR3, the DNA is TGTGCCAGCAGTTTCATGAAGGGGGCTGGGGAGCAGTTCTTC. Its translation is CASSFMKGAGEQFF.

The gene calls are TRBV2 and TRBJ2-3, with TRBD2 matching 8 bases. This CDR3 has 15 amino acids. Germline CDR1 is SNHLY and CDR2 is FYNNEI. V trimming: 6 bases; J trimming: 8 bases; junction bases outside the gene matches: 13. CDR3 sequence (DNA): TGTGCCAGCAGGCAACTAGCGGCTTCGGGGGTTACGCAGTATTTT. Amino acid sequence: CASRQLAASGVTQYF.